Below, one TCR beta chain is given with its context. This entry is derived from a study of OX40 agonist ivuxolimab in advanced cancers. Study details: Three patients, one with hepatocellular carcinoma and two with cutaneous melanoma, achieved partial responses.

CDR3 length: 11 amino acids. Trimming took off 1 base at V and 5 bases at J, with 2 bases between the two ends. The germline V gene has CDR1 SGHNT and CDR2 YYREEE (reference sequence). Sampling of blood occurred at baseline, cycle 4 day 1, and cycle 7 day 1. Clones were sequenced by immunoSEQ multiplex PCR, and TCRdb holds only the in-frame ones, with some missing. The data contain tens of thousands of clones, 80% to 90% of them seen just once; the ten biggest clones take up 20% to 25%. This clonotype originated in an adult with an advanced solid tumor such as melanoma, head and neck, liver or kidney cancer. Sequenced here: CD4+ or CD8+ T cells sorted from blood, sampled in a trial of the OX40 agonist ivuxolimab. The chain is built from TRBV5-4 and TRBJ2-3; D remains unclear. This chain's CDR3 is CASSLRDTQYF. In DNA form, the CDR3 reads TGTGCCAGCAGCTTGAGAGATACGCAGTATTTT.